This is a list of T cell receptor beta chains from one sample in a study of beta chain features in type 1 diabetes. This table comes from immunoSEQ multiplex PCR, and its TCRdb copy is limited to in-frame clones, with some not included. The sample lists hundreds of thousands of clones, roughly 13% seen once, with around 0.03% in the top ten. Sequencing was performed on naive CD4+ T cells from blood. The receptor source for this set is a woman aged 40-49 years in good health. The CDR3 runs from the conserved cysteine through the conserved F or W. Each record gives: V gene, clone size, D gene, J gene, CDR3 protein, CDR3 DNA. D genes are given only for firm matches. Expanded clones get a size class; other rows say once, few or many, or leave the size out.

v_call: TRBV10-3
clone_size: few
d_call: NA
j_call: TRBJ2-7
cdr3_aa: CAINRDNSYEQYF
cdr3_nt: TGTGCCATCAACCGGGACAACTCCTACGAGCAGTACTTC

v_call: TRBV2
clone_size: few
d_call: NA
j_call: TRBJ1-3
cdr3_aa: CASSEDPRNTIYF
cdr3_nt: TGTGCCAGCAGTGAAGACCCGCGGAACACCATATATTTT

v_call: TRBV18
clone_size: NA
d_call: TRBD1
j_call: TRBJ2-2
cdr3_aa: CASSPPTGPRELFF
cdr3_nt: TGTGCCAGCTCACCTCCGACAGGGCCAAGGGAGCTGTTTTTT

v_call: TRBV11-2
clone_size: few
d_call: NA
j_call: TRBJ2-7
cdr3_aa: CASRLQGEGYEQYF
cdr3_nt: TGTGCCAGCCGACTACAGGGGGAGGGCTACGAGCAGTACTTC

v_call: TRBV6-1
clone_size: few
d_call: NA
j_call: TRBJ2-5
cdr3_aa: CASGNQETQYF
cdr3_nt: TGTGCCTCAGGGAACCAAGAGACCCAGTACTTC

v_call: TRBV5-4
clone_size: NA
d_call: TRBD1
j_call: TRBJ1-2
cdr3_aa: CASSLTGGFYGYTF
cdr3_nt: TGTGCCAGCAGCTTAACAGGGGGCTTCTATGGCTACACCTTC

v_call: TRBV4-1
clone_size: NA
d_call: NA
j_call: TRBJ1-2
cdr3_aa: CASSQDRSFMASLAF
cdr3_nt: TGCGCCAGCAGCCAAGATCGAAGTTTCATGGCCTCACTAGCCTTC

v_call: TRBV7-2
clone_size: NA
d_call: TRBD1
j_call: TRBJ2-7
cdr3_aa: CASSSGQGREQYF
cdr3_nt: TGTGCCAGCAGCTCGGGACAGGGCCGCGAGCAGTACTTC

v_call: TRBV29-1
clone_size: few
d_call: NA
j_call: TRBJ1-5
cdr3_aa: CSVRGTDQPQHF
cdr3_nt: TGCAGCGTTCGGGGTACCGATCAGCCCCAGCATTTT

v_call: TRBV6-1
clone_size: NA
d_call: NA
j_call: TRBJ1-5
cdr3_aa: CASSEQGGNQPQHF
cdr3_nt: TGTGCCAGCTCGGAACAGGGTGGCAATCAGCCCCAGCATTTT

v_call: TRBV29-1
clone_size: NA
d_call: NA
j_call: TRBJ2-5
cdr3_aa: CSVALTGIKETQYF
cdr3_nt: TGCAGCGTTGCCCTTACAGGAATTAAAGAGACCCAGTACTTC

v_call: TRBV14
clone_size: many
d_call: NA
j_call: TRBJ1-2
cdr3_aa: CASSVVSDPRGYTF
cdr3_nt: TGTGCCAGCAGCGTCGTGTCTGATCCGCGTGGCTACACCTTC

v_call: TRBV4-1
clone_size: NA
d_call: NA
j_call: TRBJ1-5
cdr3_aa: CASSHGQGGSNQPQHF
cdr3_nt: TGCGCCAGCAGCCACGGGCAGGGCGGAAGCAATCAGCCCCAGCATTTT

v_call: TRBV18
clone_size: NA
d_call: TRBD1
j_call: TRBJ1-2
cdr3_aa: CASSPGQGSNYGYTF
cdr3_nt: TGTGCCAGCTCACCGGGACAGGGGTCTAACTATGGCTACACCTTC

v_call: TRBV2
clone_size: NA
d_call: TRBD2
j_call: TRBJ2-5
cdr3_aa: CASSRAGARPQETQYF
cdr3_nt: TGTGCCAGCAGTAGAGCGGGGGCCCGTCCCCAAGAGACCCAGTACTTC

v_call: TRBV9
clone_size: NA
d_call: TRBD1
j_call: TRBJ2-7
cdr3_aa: CASSVGDRSTWIEQYF
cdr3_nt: TGTGCCAGCAGCGTAGGGGACAGGTCGACTTGGATCGAGCAGTACTTC

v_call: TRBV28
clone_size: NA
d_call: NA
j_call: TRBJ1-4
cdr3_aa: CASSLTATNEKLFF
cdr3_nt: TGTGCCAGCAGTTTGACAGCAACTAATGAAAAACTGTTTTTT

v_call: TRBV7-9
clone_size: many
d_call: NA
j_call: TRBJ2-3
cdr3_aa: CASSLQGSDTQYF
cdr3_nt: TGTGCCAGCAGCTTACAGGGCTCAGATACGCAGTATTTT

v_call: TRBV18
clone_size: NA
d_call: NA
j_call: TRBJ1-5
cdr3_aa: CASSPAGEQPQHF
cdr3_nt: TGTGCCAGCTCACCCGCAGGGGAGCAGCCCCAGCATTTT

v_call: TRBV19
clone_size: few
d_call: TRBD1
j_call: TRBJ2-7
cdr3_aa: CASSMGQGMDEQYF
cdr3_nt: TGTGCCAGTAGTATGGGACAGGGGATGGACGAGCAGTACTTC

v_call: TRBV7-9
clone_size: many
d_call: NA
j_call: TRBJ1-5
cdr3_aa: CASSLGQRDQPQHF
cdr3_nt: TGTGCCAGCAGCTTAGGGCAGAGGGATCAGCCCCAGCATTTT

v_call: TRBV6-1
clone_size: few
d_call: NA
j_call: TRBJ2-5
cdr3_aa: CASSRGGQETQYF
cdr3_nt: TGTGCCAGCAGTAGGGGGGGCCAAGAGACCCAGTACTTC

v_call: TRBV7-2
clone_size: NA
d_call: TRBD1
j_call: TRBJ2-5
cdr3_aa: CASSLDRGRIMSETQYF
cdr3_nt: TGTGCCAGCAGCTTAGACAGGGGGCGCATCATGTCGGAGACCCAGTACTTC

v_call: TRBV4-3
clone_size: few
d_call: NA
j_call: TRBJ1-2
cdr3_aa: CASSPLPDSDYGYTF
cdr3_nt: TGCGCCAGCAGCCCTCTCCCGGACAGTGACTATGGCTACACCTTC

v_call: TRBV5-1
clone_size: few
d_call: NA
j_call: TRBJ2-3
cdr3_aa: CASSPGRPEDTQYF
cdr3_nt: TGCGCCAGCAGCCCAGGCAGACCAGAAGATACGCAGTATTTT

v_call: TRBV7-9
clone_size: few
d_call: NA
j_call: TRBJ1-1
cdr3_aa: CASSLTGNTEAFF
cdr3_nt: TGTGCCAGCAGCTTGACAGGTAACACTGAAGCTTTCTTT

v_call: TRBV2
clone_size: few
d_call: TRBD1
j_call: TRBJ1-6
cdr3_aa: CASSELGTGKDSPLHF
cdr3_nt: TGTGCCAGCAGTGAACTCGGGACAGGGAAGGATTCACCCCTCCACTTT

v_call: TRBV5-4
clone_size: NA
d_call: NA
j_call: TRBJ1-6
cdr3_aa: CASSPLARGASPLHF
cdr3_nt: TGTGCCAGCAGCCCCCTGGCCCGAGGAGCTTCACCCCTCCACTTT

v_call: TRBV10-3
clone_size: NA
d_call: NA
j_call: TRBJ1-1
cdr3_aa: CAIRGSLEAFF
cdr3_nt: TGTGCCATCCGTGGGTCCCTGGAAGCTTTCTTT

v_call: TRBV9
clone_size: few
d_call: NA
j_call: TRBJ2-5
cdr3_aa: CASSVSPVGETQYF
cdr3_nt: TGTGCCAGCAGCGTCTCGCCGGTCGGGGAGACCCAGTACTTC

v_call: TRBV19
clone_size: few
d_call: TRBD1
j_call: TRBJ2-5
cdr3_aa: CASRGQGQETQYF
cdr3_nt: TGTGCCAGTAGGGGACAGGGCCAAGAGACCCAGTACTTC

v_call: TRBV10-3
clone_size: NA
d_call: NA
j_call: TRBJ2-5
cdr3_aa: CAIGPGVGETQYF
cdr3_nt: TGTGCCATCGGTCCAGGGGTGGGTGAGACCCAGTACTTC

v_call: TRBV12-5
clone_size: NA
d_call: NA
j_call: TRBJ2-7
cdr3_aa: CASGLGQVSSYEQYF
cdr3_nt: TGTGCTAGTGGTTTGGGACAGGTATCCTCCTACGAGCAGTACTTC

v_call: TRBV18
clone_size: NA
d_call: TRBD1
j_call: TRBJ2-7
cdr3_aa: CASSPSRDRAYEQYF
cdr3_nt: TGTGCCAGCTCACCGTCCCGGGACAGGGCCTACGAGCAGTACTTC

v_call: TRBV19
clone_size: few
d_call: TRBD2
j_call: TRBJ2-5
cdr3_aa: CASRLAGGKTQYF
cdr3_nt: TGTGCCAGTAGGCTAGCGGGGGGAAAGACCCAGTACTTC

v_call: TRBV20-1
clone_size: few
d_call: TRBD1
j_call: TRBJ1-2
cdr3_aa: CSARGQYGYTF
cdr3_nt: TGCAGTGCAAGGGGACAGTATGGCTACACCTTC

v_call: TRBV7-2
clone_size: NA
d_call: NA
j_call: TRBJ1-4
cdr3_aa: CASSPGVWSEKLFF
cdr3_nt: TGTGCCAGCAGCCCAGGGGTATGGTCTGAAAAACTGTTTTTT

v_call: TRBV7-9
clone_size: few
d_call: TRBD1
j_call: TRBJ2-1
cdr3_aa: CASSPRAGQGINEQFF
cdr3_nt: TGTGCCAGCAGCCCTCGGGCGGGACAGGGTATTAATGAGCAGTTCTTC

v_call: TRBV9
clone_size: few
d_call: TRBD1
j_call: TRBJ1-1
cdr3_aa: CASSVGQGLEAFF
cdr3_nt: TGTGCCAGCAGCGTCGGACAGGGGCTTGAAGCTTTCTTT

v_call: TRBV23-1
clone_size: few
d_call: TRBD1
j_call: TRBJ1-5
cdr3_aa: CASRPMTGRNNQPQHF
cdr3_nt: TGCGCCAGCAGGCCTATGACAGGGAGGAACAATCAGCCCCAGCATTTT

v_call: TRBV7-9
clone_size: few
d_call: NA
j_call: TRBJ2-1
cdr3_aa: CASSLRTGGAYNEQFF
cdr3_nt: TGTGCCAGCAGCTTACGTACGGGGGGCGCCTACAATGAGCAGTTCTTC

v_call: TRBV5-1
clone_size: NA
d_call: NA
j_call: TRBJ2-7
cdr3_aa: CASGHTGAYEQYF
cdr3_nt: TGCGCCAGCGGCCACACAGGAGCCTACGAGCAGTACTTC

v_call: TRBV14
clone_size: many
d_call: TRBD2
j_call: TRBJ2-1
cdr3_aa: CASKLAGGNEQFF
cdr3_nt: TGTGCCAGCAAACTAGCGGGGGGCAATGAGCAGTTCTTC

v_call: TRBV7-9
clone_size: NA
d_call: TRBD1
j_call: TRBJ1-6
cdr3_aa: CASSTPGQGSSPLHF
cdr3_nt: TGTGCCAGCAGCACCCCGGGACAGGGCAGTTCACCCCTCCACTTT

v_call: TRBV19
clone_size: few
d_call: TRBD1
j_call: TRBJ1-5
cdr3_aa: CASSIVALATGGYQPQHF
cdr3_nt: TGTGCCAGTAGTATAGTGGCTTTGGCTACAGGGGGCTACCAGCCCCAGCATTTT

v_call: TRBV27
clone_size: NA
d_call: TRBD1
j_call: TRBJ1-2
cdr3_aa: CASRPLGQGSYGYTF
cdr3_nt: TGTGCCAGCAGACCCCTTGGACAGGGATCCTATGGCTACACCTTC

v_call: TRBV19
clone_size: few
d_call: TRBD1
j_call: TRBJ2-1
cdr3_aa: CASSTRTGYNEQFF
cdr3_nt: TGTGCCAGTAGTACCAGGACAGGCTACAATGAGCAGTTCTTC

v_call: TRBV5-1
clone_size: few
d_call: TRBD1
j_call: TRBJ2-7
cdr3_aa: CASSSSGTGVYEQYF
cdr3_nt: TGCGCCAGCAGCTCCTCAGGGACAGGAGTCTACGAGCAGTACTTC

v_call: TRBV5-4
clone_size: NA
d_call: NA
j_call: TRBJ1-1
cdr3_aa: CASSLPEMRPEAFF
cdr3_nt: TGTGCCAGCAGCTTGCCAGAAATGAGGCCTGAAGCTTTCTTT

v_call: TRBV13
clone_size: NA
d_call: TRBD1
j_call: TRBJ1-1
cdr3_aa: CASSPHQGGGEAFF
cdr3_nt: TGTGCCAGCAGCCCCCATCAGGGGGGCGGTGAAGCTTTCTTT

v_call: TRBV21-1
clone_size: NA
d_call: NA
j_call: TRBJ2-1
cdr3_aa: CWGSWDSNYNEQFF
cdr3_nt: TGTTGGGGCAGCTGGGACAGTAACTACAATGAGCAGTTCTTC